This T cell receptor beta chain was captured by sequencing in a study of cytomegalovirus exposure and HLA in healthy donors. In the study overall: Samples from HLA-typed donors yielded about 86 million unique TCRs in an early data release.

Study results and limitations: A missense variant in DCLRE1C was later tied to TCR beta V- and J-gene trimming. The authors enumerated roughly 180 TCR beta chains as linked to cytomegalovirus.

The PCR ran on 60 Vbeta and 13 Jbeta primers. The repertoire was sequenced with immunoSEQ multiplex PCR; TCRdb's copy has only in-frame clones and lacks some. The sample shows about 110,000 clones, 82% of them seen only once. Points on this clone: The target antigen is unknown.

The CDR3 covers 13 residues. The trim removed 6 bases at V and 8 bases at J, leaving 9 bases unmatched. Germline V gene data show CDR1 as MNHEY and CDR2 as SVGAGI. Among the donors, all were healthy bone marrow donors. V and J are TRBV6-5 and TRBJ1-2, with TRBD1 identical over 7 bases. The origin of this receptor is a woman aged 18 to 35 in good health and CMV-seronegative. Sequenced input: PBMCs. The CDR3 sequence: CASSPDRVGGYTF. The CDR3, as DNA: TGTGCCAGCAGCCCCGACAGGGTCGGAGGCTACACCTTC.